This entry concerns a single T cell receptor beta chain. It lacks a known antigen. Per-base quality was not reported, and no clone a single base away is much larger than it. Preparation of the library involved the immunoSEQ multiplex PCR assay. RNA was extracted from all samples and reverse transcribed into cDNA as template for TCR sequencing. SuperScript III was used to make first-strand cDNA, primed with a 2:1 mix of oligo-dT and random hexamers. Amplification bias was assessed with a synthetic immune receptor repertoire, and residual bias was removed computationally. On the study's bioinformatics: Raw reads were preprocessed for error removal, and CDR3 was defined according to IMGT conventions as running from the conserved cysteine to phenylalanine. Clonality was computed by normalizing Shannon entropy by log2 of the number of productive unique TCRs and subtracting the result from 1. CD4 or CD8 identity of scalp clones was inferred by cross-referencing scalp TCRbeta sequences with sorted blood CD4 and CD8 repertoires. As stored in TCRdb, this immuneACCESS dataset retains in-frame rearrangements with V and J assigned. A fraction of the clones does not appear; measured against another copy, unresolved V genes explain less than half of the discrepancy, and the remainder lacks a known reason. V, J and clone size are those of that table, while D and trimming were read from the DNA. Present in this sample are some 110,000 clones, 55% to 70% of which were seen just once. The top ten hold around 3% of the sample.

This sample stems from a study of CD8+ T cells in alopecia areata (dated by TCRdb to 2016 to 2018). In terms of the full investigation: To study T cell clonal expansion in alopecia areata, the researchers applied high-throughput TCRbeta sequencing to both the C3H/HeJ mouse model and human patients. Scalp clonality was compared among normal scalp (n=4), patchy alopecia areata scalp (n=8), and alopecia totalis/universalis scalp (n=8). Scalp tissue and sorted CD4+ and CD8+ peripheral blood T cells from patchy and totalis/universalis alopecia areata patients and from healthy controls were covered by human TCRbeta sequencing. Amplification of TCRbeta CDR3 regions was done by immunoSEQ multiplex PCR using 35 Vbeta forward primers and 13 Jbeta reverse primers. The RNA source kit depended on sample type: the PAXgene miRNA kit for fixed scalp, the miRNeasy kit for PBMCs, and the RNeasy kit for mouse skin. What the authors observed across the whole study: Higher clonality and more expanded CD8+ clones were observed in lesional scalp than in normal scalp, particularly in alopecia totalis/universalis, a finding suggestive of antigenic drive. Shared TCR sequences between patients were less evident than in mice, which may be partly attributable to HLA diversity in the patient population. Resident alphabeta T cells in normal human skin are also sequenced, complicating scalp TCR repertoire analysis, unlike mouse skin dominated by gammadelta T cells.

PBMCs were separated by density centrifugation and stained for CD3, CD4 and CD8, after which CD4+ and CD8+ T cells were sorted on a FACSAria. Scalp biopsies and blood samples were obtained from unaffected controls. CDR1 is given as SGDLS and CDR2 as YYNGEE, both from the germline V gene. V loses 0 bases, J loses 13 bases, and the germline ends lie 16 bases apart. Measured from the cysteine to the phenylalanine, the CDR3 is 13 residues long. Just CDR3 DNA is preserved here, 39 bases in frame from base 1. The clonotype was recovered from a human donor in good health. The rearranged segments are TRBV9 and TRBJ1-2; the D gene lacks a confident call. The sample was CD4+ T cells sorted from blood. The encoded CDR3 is CASSVEGLGGVTF. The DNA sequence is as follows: TGTGCCAGCAGCGTAGAGGGTTTGGGAGGTGTCACCTTC. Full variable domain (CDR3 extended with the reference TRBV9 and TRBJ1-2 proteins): DSGVTQTPKHLITATGQRVTLRCSPRSGDLSVYWYQQSLDQGLQFLIQYYNGEERAKGNILERFSAQQFPDLHSELNLSSLELGDSALYFCASSVEGLGGVTFGSGTRLTVV.